A selection of T cell receptor beta chains follows, all from one sample in a study of blood T cells in healthy people across ages. TCRdb analysed the 5' RACE reads with MiXCR anew, one entry per CDR3 protein. Of about 730,000 distinct CDR3 sequences detected, 40% to 45% appear once; the ten largest clones hold more than 20%. The sample consisted of blood. Source of these receptors: an older woman in good health. Both conserved end residues are part of each CDR3. The order of the fields is clone size, D gene, J gene, V gene, CDR3 length, CDR3 protein, CDR3 DNA. A D gene is named only where the DNA matches it firmly. Some rows mark clone size as missing; the rest say once, few, many or name a class of expanded clone.

few	NA	TRBJ2-7	TRBV27	15	CASSSRAGQAYEQYF	TGTGCCAGCAGTTCACGAGCGGGACAGGCCTACGAGCAGTACTTC
NA	TRBD2	TRBJ2-3	TRBV28	14	CATLRTSYTDTQYF	TGTGCCACCTTACGGACTAGTTATACAGATACGCAGTATTTT
few	TRBD2	TRBJ2-1	TRBV11-3	17	CASSLGVGSGIVNEQFF	TGTGCCAGCAGCTTAGGCGTTGGGAGCGGGATAGTCAATGAGCAGTTCTTC
NA	NA	TRBJ2-3	TRBV4-1	16	CASRPGAVASTDTQYF	TGCGCCAGCAGGCCAGGGGCAGTCGCTAGCACAGATACGCAGTATTTT
NA	NA	TRBJ1-6	TRBV12-3/TRBV12-4	15	CVSSPGNPYNSPLHF	TGTGTCAGCAGCCCCGGGAACCCCTATAATTCACCCCTCCACTTT
NA	TRBD1	TRBJ2-1	TRBV7-2	15	CASSPHRDSNNEQFF	TGTGCCAGCAGCCCCCACCGGGACAGCAACAATGAGCAGTTCTTC
many	TRBD1	TRBJ2-3	TRBV5-1	14	CASRTRGLTDTQYF	TGCGCCAGCCGAACTAGGGGGCTTACAGATACGCAGTATTTT
few	NA	TRBJ1-5	TRBV7-2	13	CASSFGQNQPQHF	TGTGCCAGCAGTTTTGGACAGAATCAGCCCCAGCATTTT
NA	TRBD2	TRBJ2-2	TRBV12-3/TRBV12-4	16	CASSLSSGRVAGELFF	TGTGCCAGCAGCCTGAGCAGCGGGAGAGTCGCCGGGGAGCTGTTTTTT
many	NA	TRBJ2-5	TRBV9	12	CASSAGQETQYF	TGTGCCAGCAGCGCCGGCCAAGAGACCCAGTACTTC
few	NA	TRBJ1-2	TRBV6-4	15	CASSDPGTGNYGYTF	TGTGCCAGCAGTGACCCCGGAACAGGGAACTATGGCTACACCTTC
many	TRBD1	TRBJ2-5	TRBV7-9	15	CASSLVDRGEETQYF	TGTGCCAGCAGCTTGGTAGACAGGGGGGAAGAGACCCAGTACTTC
NA	TRBD2	TRBJ2-1	TRBV9	16	CASSESPSGLYNEQFF	TGTGCCAGCAGCGAGTCTCCTAGCGGGCTATACAATGAGCAGTTCTTC
NA	NA	TRBJ2-5	TRBV7-9	13	CVSSLGTGETQYF	TGTGTCAGCAGCTTAGGGACCGGAGAGACCCAGTACTTC
NA	NA	TRBJ1-1	TRBV18	16	CASSPQGWAGNTEAFF	TGTGCCAGCTCACCTCAAGGGTGGGCCGGGAACACTGAAGCTTTCTTT
NA	NA	TRBJ1-5	TRBV6-7	13	CASSSKFDQPQHF	TGTGCCAGCAGTTCAAAATTCGATCAGCCCCAGCATTTT
NA	NA	TRBJ2-3	TRBV20-1	12	CSARAPTDTQYF	TGCAGTGCTAGGGCCCCCACAGATACGCAGTATTTT
NA	TRBD1	TRBJ2-3	TRBV6-1	15	CASSDIRGSTDTQYF	TGTGCCAGCAGTGATATCAGGGGGAGCACAGATACGCAGTATTTT
NA	NA	TRBJ2-3	TRBV28	15	CASSPATSGLDTQYF	TGTGCCAGCAGCCCAGCGACTAGTGGTTTAGATACGCAGTATTTT
NA	NA	TRBJ2-5	TRBV20-1	15	CSAHALDEQRETQYF	TGCAGTGCTCATGCACTGGACGAGCAGCGAGAGACCCAGTACTTC
NA	TRBD1	TRBJ2-7	TRBV7-3	14	CASSPTTGGYEQYF	TGTGCCAGCAGCCCAACGACAGGGGGCTACGAGCAGTACTTC
NA	TRBD1	TRBJ2-7	TRBV29-1	13	CSVDRQGAGEQYF	TGCAGCGTTGATCGCCAGGGGGCAGGGGAGCAGTACTTC
many	TRBD2	TRBJ2-4	TRBV29-1	15	CSVAKGWEGQNIQYF	TGCAGCGTTGCGAAAGGATGGGAGGGCCAAAACATTCAGTACTTC
few	NA	TRBJ2-6	TRBV28	20	CASSSPLQGQLVSGANVLTF	TGTGCCAGCAGTTCTCCCCTCCAAGGACAGCTAGTATCTGGGGCCAACGTCCTGACTTTC
many	NA	TRBJ2-3	TRBV7-2	15	CASSLAGRGTDTQYF	TGTGCCAGCAGCTTAGCGGGCAGGGGCACAGATACGCAGTATTTT
few	NA	TRBJ2-1	TRBV7-6	15	CASSPGLSPYNEQFF	TGTGCCAGCAGTCCCGGACTGTCCCCTTACAATGAGCAGTTCTTC
NA	NA	TRBJ2-1	TRBV14	15	CASSQERVIFNEQFF	TGTGCCAGCAGCCAAGAACGGGTTATTTTCAATGAGCAGTTCTTC
NA	TRBD2	TRBJ2-2	TRBV2	15	CASTPGLAGTGELFF	TGTGCCAGCACCCCGGGACTAGCAGGGACCGGGGAGCTGTTTTTT
NA	NA	TRBJ2-1	TRBV7-8	16	CASSLEGRVPYNEQFF	TGTGCCAGCAGCTTAGAGGGCCGGGTTCCCTACAATGAGCAGTTCTTC
many	TRBD2	TRBJ2-5	TRBV29-1	14	CSVTPSGKGETQYF	TGCAGCGTTACGCCTAGCGGGAAAGGAGAGACCCAGTACTTC
NA	NA	TRBJ1-6	TRBV29-1	13	CSVGVGANSPLHF	TGCAGCGTTGGCGTAGGGGCGAATTCACCCCTCCACTTT
NA	NA	TRBJ1-4	TRBV4-3	16	CASSQDRQSTNEKLFF	TGCGCCAGCAGCCAAGATAGGCAGTCAACTAATGAAAAACTGTTTTTT
NA	TRBD1	TRBJ2-2	TRBV7-2	17	CASSLFGQGSGTGELFF	TGTGCCAGCAGCTTATTCGGACAGGGGAGTGGGACCGGGGAGCTGTTTTTT
once	NA	TRBJ1-6	TRBV5-1	16	CTSSLQTGLSNSPLHF	TGCACCAGCAGCCTTCAGACAGGACTATCCAATTCACCCCTCCACTTT
few	NA	TRBJ2-2	TRBV7-2	14	CASSLAQGTGELFF	TGTGCCAGCAGCTTAGCGCAGGGGACCGGGGAGCTGTTTTTT
many	TRBD1	TRBJ2-5	TRBV29-1	12	CSVQQGEETQYF	TGCAGCGTTCAACAGGGGGAAGAGACCCAGTACTTC
NA	TRBD2	TRBJ2-7	TRBV6-2/TRBV6-3	19	CASSYSGGMMGLAPYEQYF	TGTGCCAGCAGTTACTCAGGGGGCATGATGGGACTAGCCCCCTACGAGCAGTACTTC
NA	NA	TRBJ1-5	TRBV9	15	CASSVGREPNQPQHF	TGTGCCAGCAGCGTAGGCAGGGAACCCAATCAGCCCCAGCATTTT
few	TRBD1	TRBJ2-7	TRBV6-2/TRBV6-3	15	CASSRTGQGSYEQYF	TGTGCCAGCAGTAGAACGGGACAGGGCTCTTACGAGCAGTACTTC
NA	TRBD1	TRBJ1-4	TRBV6-5	14	CASSWDRANEKLFF	TGTGCCAGCAGTTGGGACAGGGCTAATGAAAAACTGTTTTTT
NA	NA	TRBJ2-1	TRBV7-2	17	CASSFKLDGRGNNEQFF	TGTGCCAGCAGCTTTAAATTGGATGGTAGGGGGAACAATGAGCAGTTCTTC
NA	NA	TRBJ1-1	TRBV11-2	11	CASSLGAAAFF	TGTGCCAGCAGCTTAGGGGCAGCAGCTTTCTTT
NA	TRBD2	TRBJ2-5	TRBV27	16	CASSSSGLAGRETQYF	TGTGCCAGCAGTTCATCCGGGCTAGCGGGAAGGGAGACCCAGTACTTC
few	NA	TRBJ2-3	TRBV20-1	15	CSAPKGGGSTDTQYF	TGCAGTGCCCCTAAAGGTGGGGGTAGCACAGATACGCAGTATTTT
few	TRBD1	TRBJ2-1	TRBV6-5	14	CASSYTGGIHEQFF	TGTGCCAGCAGTTACACAGGGGGCATCCATGAGCAGTTCTTC
NA	NA	TRBJ2-7	TRBV3-1	15	CASSQDNGRVTMQYF	TGTGCCAGCAGCCAAGATAATGGGAGAGTTACGATGCAGTACTTC